This T cell receptor beta chain was sequenced during a study of cytomegalovirus exposure and HLA in healthy donors. For this clone: Its antigen is as yet unknown.

The donors (healthy individuals) were bone marrow donors. General study results and limits: The study carried out a later analysis of TCR beta sequences. It associated approximately 16,000 of them with specific HLA alleles at a false discovery rate of 0.05. There were a few CMV-associated chains whose specificity for CMV antigens was confirmed in vitro. Most TCR beta V segments were productive about 90% or about 30% of the time in an earlier analysis.

V lost 4 bases and J lost 4, with 14 bases in between. CDR1 and CDR2 from the germline V gene are SNHLY and FYNNEI. The CDR3 spans 15 residues. This PCR relied on a set of 60 Vbeta primers and 13 Jbeta primers. TCRdb's copy holds only in-frame clones and misses some; the assay was immunoSEQ multiplex PCR. The data hold just over 150,000 clones, with about 65% observed a single time. The genes are TRBV2 and TRBJ2-1, with a weak D call TRBD1 (6 bases). This TCR was sampled from a man aged 35-49 years in good health and CMV-seropositive. Sequenced material: PBMCs. The CDR3 here is CASSGTDRRYNEQFF. The CDR3 DNA follows: TGTGCCAGCAGTGGGACGGACAGAAGGTACAATGAGCAGTTCTTC.